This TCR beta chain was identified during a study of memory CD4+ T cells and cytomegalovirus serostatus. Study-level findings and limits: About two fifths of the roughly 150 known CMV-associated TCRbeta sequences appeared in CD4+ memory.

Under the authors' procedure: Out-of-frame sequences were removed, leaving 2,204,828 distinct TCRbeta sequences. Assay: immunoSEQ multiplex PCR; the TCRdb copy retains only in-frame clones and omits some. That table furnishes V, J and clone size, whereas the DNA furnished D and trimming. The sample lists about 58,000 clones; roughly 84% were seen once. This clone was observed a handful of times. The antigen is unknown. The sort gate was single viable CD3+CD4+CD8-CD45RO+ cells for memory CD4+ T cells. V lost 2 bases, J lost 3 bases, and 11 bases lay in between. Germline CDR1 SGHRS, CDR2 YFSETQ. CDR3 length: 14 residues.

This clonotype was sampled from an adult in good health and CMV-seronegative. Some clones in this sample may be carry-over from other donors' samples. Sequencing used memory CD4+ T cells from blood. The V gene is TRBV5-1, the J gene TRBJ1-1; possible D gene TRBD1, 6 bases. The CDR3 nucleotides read TGCGCCAGCAGCTTAGGACAGACGTACACTGAAGCTTTCTTT. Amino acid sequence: CASSLGQTYTEAFF.